This T cell receptor (beta chain) was observed in a study of CD8 T cells in Susac syndrome. RNA in amounts of roughly 0.5 to 1 ug was reverse transcribed with random hexamers. TCRdb called the immunoSEQ multiplex PCR reads again in MiXCR, with one record for every CDR3 protein. The sample lists about 76,000 distinct CDR3 sequences, 80% to 95% seen once, with around 0.45% in the top ten. The CDR3 has 14 amino acids. From germline, CDR1 is MNHNY and CDR2 SVGAGI (reference sequence). Unmatched junction bases numbered 2, after V lost 0 bases and J lost 6 bases. V gene TRBV6-6 combines with J gene TRBJ2-3; 8 nucleotides align to TRBD2. The material sequenced was CD8+ T cells from PBMCs. The clonotype comes from a human donor with Susac syndrome. CDR3 bases: TGTGCCAGCAGTTACTCAAGCGGGAGTGATACGCAGTATTTT. It specifies CASSYSSGSDTQYF.